Listed below are T cell receptor beta chains from one sample, sequenced in a study of patients and donors after allogeneic stem cell transplantation. TCRdb called the RT-PCR reads again in MiXCR, with one record for every CDR3 protein. This sample yields under 170,000 distinct CDR3 sequences, of which approximately 35% are seen a single time; 50% belongs to the top ten. Input material: blood, either unsorted or a sorted T cell fraction (not recorded which). These receptors came from a human donor who was either an allogeneic HSCT recipient or a stem cell or donor lymphocyte infusion donor (not recorded which). It is not recorded whose cells these are; they may come from a transplant donor. Both conserved end residues are part of each CDR3. Each record gives: J gene, clone size, D gene, V gene, CDR3 DNA, CDR3 protein. D genes are given only for firm matches. The size entry is marked missing in some rows and otherwise reads once, few, many or a size class.

>TRBJ2-3|once|.|TRBV9
TGTGCCAGCAGCGTCGAGGGCCGACACGAGACTACGCAGTATTTT
CASSVEGRHETTQYF
>TRBJ2-7|.|TRBD1|TRBV7-9
TGTGCCAGCAGCCTTTACCCCGGGACAGGGTCCTACGAGCAGTACTTC
CASSLYPGTGSYEQYF
>TRBJ1-5|few|.|TRBV5-6
TGTGCCAGCAGCTTGCTAGGGCAGCCCCAGCATTTT
CASSLLGQPQHF
>TRBJ1-1|.|.|TRBV29-1
TGCAGCGTCCACAGTAGTAACACTGAAGCTTTCTTT
CSVHSSNTEAFF
>TRBJ1-4|.|TRBD1|TRBV7-2
TGTGCCAGCAGCCGACAGGGGCTGGGTAATGAAAAACTGTTTTTT
CASSRQGLGNEKLFF
>TRBJ2-3|once|.|TRBV29-1
TGCAGCGGAACCGTCCCAGATACGCAGTATTTT
CSGTVPDTQYF
>TRBJ2-3|.|TRBD2|TRBV4-2
TGTGCCAGCAGCCAAGCGGGGGGACGCACAGATACGCAGTATTTT
CASSQAGGRTDTQYF
>TRBJ2-5|.|.|TRBV10-3
TGTGCCATCAACGCAGGGGATCAGGAGACCCAGTACTTC
CAINAGDQETQYF
>TRBJ2-3|.|.|TRBV11-2
TGTGCCAGCAGCCCTCCAGAGACCGGACTGGTTACGCAGTATTTT
CASSPPETGLVTQYF
>TRBJ2-1|.|.|TRBV29-1
TGCAGCGTTGGGAGGGGAGTTTCCTACAATGAGCAGTTCTTC
CSVGRGVSYNEQFF
>TRBJ1-5|.|.|TRBV12-3/TRBV12-4
TGTGCCAGCAGTTTAGCCCCGCAGGGCCTAAGCAATCAGCCCCAGCATTTT
CASSLAPQGLSNQPQHF
>TRBJ2-5|many|TRBD2|TRBV12-3/TRBV12-4
TGTGCCAGCAGTCCCCCTGGACTAGCGTTTCAAGAGACCCAGTACTTC
CASSPPGLAFQETQYF
>TRBJ1-6|few|.|TRBV6-6
TGTGCCAGCAGTTACTCGAAGTCGAAGGGTAATTCACCCCTCCACTTT
CASSYSKSKGNSPLHF
>TRBJ1-2|few|.|TRBV7-2
TGTGCCAGCAGTCGTGGGACCGTCACTAATAACTATGGCTACACCTTC
CASSRGTVTNNYGYTF
>TRBJ2-5|.|.|TRBV5-1
TGCGCCAGCAGCCGGGAGACAGGGCGTTTACAAGAGACCCAGTACTTC
CASSRETGRLQETQYF
>TRBJ1-6|many|.|TRBV12-3/TRBV12-4
TGTGCCAGCACTCACGCGCCCACCTCAAATTCACCCCTCCACTTT
CASTHAPTSNSPLHF
>TRBJ2-3|.|.|TRBV20-1
TGCAGTGCTAGACAGGTCGGGGGAGATACGCAGTATTTT
CSARQVGGDTQYF
>TRBJ2-3|few|.|TRBV2
TGTGCCAGCAGCGGGGAAGATCCGCAGTATTTT
CASSGEDPQYF
>TRBJ2-3|few|.|TRBV10-3
TGTGCCATCAGTGAGTCGGCGGCGCTGAAGGTAGATACGCAGTATTTT
CAISESAALKVDTQYF
>TRBJ1-3|few|TRBD1|TRBV6-5
TGTGCCAGCAGTGAGACAGGGGGCAGCGGAAACACCATATATTTT
CASSETGGSGNTIYF
>TRBJ1-4|.|TRBD1|TRBV11-2
TGTGCCAGCAGTCTACAGGGGGCCGGTGAAAAACTGTTTTTT
CASSLQGAGEKLFF
>TRBJ1-1|few|.|TRBV6-2/TRBV6-3
TGTGCCAGCAGTTACCAGGGAAACACTGAAGCTTTCTTT
CASSYQGNTEAFF
>TRBJ1-1|once|TRBD1|TRBV9
TGTGCCAGCAGCGAAGACGGGACAGTGAACACTGAAGCTTTCTTT
CASSEDGTVNTEAFF
>TRBJ1-2|.|TRBD1|TRBV20-1
TGCAGTGCTAGAAAACCAGACAGGGCGGGCTATGGCTACACCTTC
CSARKPDRAGYGYTF
>TRBJ2-5|few|.|TRBV5-1
TGCGCCAGCAGCTTTATGATTGACGGGGAGACCCAGTACTTC
CASSFMIDGETQYF
>TRBJ2-5|few|TRBD2|TRBV5-6
TGTGCCAGCAGCACCGGACTAGGACAAGAGACCCAGTACTTC
CASSTGLGQETQYF
>TRBJ1-1|.|.|TRBV10-3
TGTGCCATCAGTGGGGGGCCGAACACTGAAGCTTTCTTT
CAISGGPNTEAFF
>TRBJ1-1|few|.|TRBV29-1
TGCAGCGTTGAAGGCAGGATGAACACTGAAGCTTTCTTT
CSVEGRMNTEAFF
>TRBJ1-5|.|.|TRBV20-1
TGCAGTGCTAACAGGGTTAATAGCAATCAGCCCCAGCATTTT
CSANRVNSNQPQHF
>TRBJ2-5|.|TRBD2|TRBV7-2
TGTGCCAGCAGCTTACAGGCAGCGGGGGGGCTTTTTGAGACCCAGTACTTC
CASSLQAAGGLFETQYF
>TRBJ1-1|.|.|TRBV7-2
TGTGCCAGCAGCCCTAGGGCAGTGAACACTGAAGCTTTCTTT
CASSPRAVNTEAFF
>TRBJ2-7|.|TRBD2|TRBV14
TGTGCCAGCAGCCAACCCACAGCGGGAGCCTACGAGCAGTACTTC
CASSQPTAGAYEQYF
>TRBJ2-2|.|.|TRBV28
TGTGCCAGCAGTTTACCTCCCCCCCCTACCGGGGAGCTGTTTTTT
CASSLPPPPTGELFF
>TRBJ1-2|once|.|TRBV20-1
TGCAGTGCTAGAGATACTACGGGGATTTATGGCTACACCTTC
CSARDTTGIYGYTF
>TRBJ2-5|.|TRBD2|TRBV12-3/TRBV12-4
TGTGCCAGCAGTTTTGCCCGACCAGCGGGGGGCACCCAAGAGACCCAGTACTTC
CASSFARPAGGTQETQYF
>TRBJ2-7|.|.|TRBV6-2/TRBV6-3
TGTGCCAGCAGTTACGAGGACCTGATATACTACGAGCAGTACTTC
CASSYEDLIYYEQYF
>TRBJ2-1|.|.|TRBV6-6
TGTGCCAGCAGTTACCGCCCCAGGGGTGAGCAGTTCTTC
CASSYRPRGEQFF
>TRBJ1-2|few|.|TRBV4-2
TGTGCCAGCAGCCAAGGTTCGGAGCTTGGAGGGTATGGCTACACCTTC
CASSQGSELGGYGYTF
>TRBJ1-3|.|.|TRBV10-3
TGTGCCATCAGGGGCTCTGGAAACACCATATATTTT
CAIRGSGNTIYF
>TRBJ1-4|.|.|TRBV7-6
TGTGCCAGCAACGGGGGCCCACAAGGGGAAAAACTGTTTTTT
CASNGGPQGEKLFF
>TRBJ2-7|.|.|TRBV4-2
TGTGCCAGCAGCCGAAATACAGCCTACGAGCAGTACTTC
CASSRNTAYEQYF
>TRBJ1-1|.|.|TRBV9
TGTGCCAGCAGCGGAGGGGAGACGCTGAACACTGAAGCTTTCTTT
CASSGGETLNTEAFF
>TRBJ2-5|.|.|TRBV12-3/TRBV12-4
TGTGCCAGCAGTTTTGACGAGACCCAGTACTTC
CASSFDETQYF
>TRBJ1-5|few|.|TRBV4-3
TGCGCCAGCAGCCAAGTGGGGAATCAGCCCCAGCATTTT
CASSQVGNQPQHF
>TRBJ1-5|.|.|TRBV9
TGTGCCAGCAGCGTAGCCCCAGACAAAGGACAGCCCCAGCATTTT
CASSVAPDKGQPQHF
>TRBJ1-1|.|.|TRBV25-1
TGTGCCAGCAGTGGGGACCTGGGCACTGAAGCTTTCTTT
CASSGDLGTEAFF